This entry lists 5 T cell receptor beta chains sequenced from one sample in a study of chemoradiotherapy in HPV16-positive cancers (dated by TCRdb to 2022 to 2024). Libraries came from the immunoSEQ multiplex PCR assay. TCRdb retrieved this table from immuneACCESS and kept in-frame rearrangements only. Not all clones are present; in checked studies, unresolved V genes account for under half, and no reason is known for the remainder. Counted in this sample were approximately 10,000 clones; approximately 83% of them appeared once. The ten top clones hold about 2.4% of the sample. The sample here was blood, taken from a patient who underwent chemoradiotherapy. These receptors were taken from a human donor with HPV-associated anogenital cancer.

The chain uses TRBV7-2 and TRBJ1-1; 10 positions match TRBD1. V gave up 1 base and J gave up 7 bases; unmatched junction bases: 9. CDR1 is SGHTA and CDR2 is FQGNSA in the germline V gene. This CDR3 region has 16 residues. The CDR3 DNA sequence: TGTGCCAGCAGCTTAGTCACCCGGGACAGGGGACTTGAAGCTTTCTTT. This codes for CASSLVTRDRGLEAFF.

The rearrangement uses TRBV7-2 and TRBJ2-1, with 8 bases matching TRBD1. CDR1 SGHTA and CDR2 FQGNSA come from the germline V gene. V dropped 7 bases and J dropped 4; count of bases not matched to a gene: 6. The CDR3 is made up of 14 amino acids. CDR3 protein: CASIIDRGYNEQFF. CDR3 bases: TGTGCCAGCATCATAGACAGGGGTTACAATGAGCAGTTCTTC.

The chain is built from TRBV19 and TRBJ1-2, with TRBD1 as a possible D gene (5 bases). CDR3 length: 13 amino acids. V lost 3 bases and J 4 bases, leaving 9 bases between the germline ends. Germline V gives CDR1 LNHDA, CDR2 SQIVND (reference sequence). CDR3 sequence reads: CASSMTVSYGYTF. CDR3 bases: TGTGCCAGTAGTATGACAGTATCCTATGGCTACACCTTC. Drawing the rest from reference TRBV19 and TRBJ1-2, the complete variable domain is DGGITQSPKYLFRKEGQNVTLSCEQNLNHDAMYWYRQDPGQGLRLIYYSQIVNDFQKGDIAEGYSVSREKKESFPLTVTSAQKNPTAFYLCASSMTVSYGYTFGSGTRLTVV.

CDR3 sequence (DNA): TGTGCCAGCAGCTTGGGCTCCTTAAGGCTCAATCCCTATGGCTACACCTTC. Residues: CASSLGSLRLNPYGYTF. The chain links TRBV5-5 to TRBJ1-2; D gene unclear. The CDR3 is made up of 17 amino acids. The germline V and J ends were trimmed by 0 bases and 4 bases, with 19 bases remaining between them. In germline, CDR1 is SGHKS, CDR2 YYEKEE (reference sequence).

The chain couples TRBV10-3 to TRBJ1-5, with D hard to call. Germline loops: CDR1 ENHRY, CDR2 SYGVKD. V was shortened by 3 bases and J by 2 bases, with 11 bases between the two germline ends. The CDR3 has 15 residues. The CDR3 nucleotides are TGTGCCATCAGTGATCGCGATCGGGGCAATCAGCCCCAGCATTTT. Its translation is CAISDRDRGNQPQHF.